This T cell receptor beta chain was profiled in a study of CD8+CD57+ T cells in acquired aplastic anemia. About the research overall: The average for DNA from sorted CD4+ and CD8+ cells was 2.5 to 4 ug. Study conclusions and caveats: Roughly 27 sequences, all CD8+ CDR3, were shared between patients and controls.

CDR3 length equals 14 residues. Germline CDR1 is WNHNN and CDR2 is SYGVQD (reference sequence). V gave up 3 bases and J gave up 3 bases; unmatched junction bases: 1. It was genomic DNA that served as the template for profiling TCR beta VDJ and CDR3. TCRdb reprocessed the reads with MiXCR, giving one entry per CDR3 protein. The data show 35,000 to 45,000 distinct CDR3 sequences, 68% seen once. With regard to this clonotype: Its antigen remains unidentified.

The sequence derives from a human donor in good health, serving as a control. V usage is TRBV10-1 and J usage is TRBJ2-7, with 11 bases fitting TRBD1. The sample comprised sorted CD4+, CD8+, or CD8+CD57+ T cells (not recorded which) from PBMCs. The CDR3 loop reads CASSDGTGGYEQYF. Here the CDR3 DNA reads TGCGCCAGCAGTGATGGGACAGGGGGCTACGAGCAGTACTTC.